This T cell receptor (beta chain) was observed in a study of blood T cell repertoires in COVID-19. Here immunoSEQ multiplex PCR was the method, and the copy in TCRdb shows in-frame clones only, minus some. This table has about 47,000 clones, over 80% appearing once. V shed 2 bases and J shed 7 bases, with 13 bases lying between them. The CDR3 is 13 amino acids. Per the germline V gene, CDR1 is SGHNT and CDR2 is YYREEE (reference sequence). Sequencing input: peripheral blood. This receptor was obtained from a man aged 55 to 70 with active COVID-19. J is TRBJ2-7 and V is TRBV5-4; D might be TRBD2 (5 bases). CDR3 in amino acids: CASSFKGSGEQYF. CDR3 nucleotides: TGTGCCAGCAGCTTTAAAGGGTCGGGGGAGCAGTACTTC.